This T cell receptor beta chain is from a study of cytomegalovirus exposure and HLA in healthy donors. Study-wide findings and caveats: Rare TCR sequences predominated, though certain public TCRs were found in many donors. That first-cohort TCR clusters tended to co-occur in the roughly 130 validation repertoires was found in a later analysis. A list of 164 TCR beta chains associated with cytomegalovirus was given.

TCRdb's copy holds only in-frame clones and misses some; the assay was immunoSEQ multiplex PCR. In the table there are about 110,000 clones, approximately 88% of which are singletons. This CDR3 has 20 amino acids. CDR1 SGDLS and CDR2 YYNGEE come from the germline V gene. Trimming at V came to 3 bases and at J to 3 bases, leaving 17 bases not matched to a gene. Of note for this clone: The antigen is undetermined.

The source material was PBMCs. The rearrangement joins TRBV9 to TRBJ2-1; 11 positions agree with TRBD2. The source of this sequence is a woman in her twenties or thirties in good health and CMV-seropositive. The CDR3 spells CASSATPIAGGVKGYNEQFF. CDR3 in DNA: TGTGCCAGCAGCGCCACCCCGATAGCGGGGGGGGTCAAAGGCTACAATGAGCAGTTCTTC.